These 2 T cell receptor beta chains originate from one sample sequenced in a study of identical twins. TCRdb redid the calling of the 5' RACE reads with MiXCR, one entry per CDR3 protein. Altogether under 800,000 distinct CDR3 sequences are present, around 21% being singletons, with the ten largest covering roughly 4%. A further study also used this sample, focusing on T cells expressing NK-cell markers.

Material for sequencing was PBMCs. These receptor sequences come from a woman aged 18 to 35 in good health.

A few counts support this clonotype. The J gene is TRBJ2-2, the V gene TRBV6-5; maybe TRBD1 (7 bases). Trimming left V 2 bases short and J 4 bases short, with 17 bases between. The CDR3 extends over 17 amino acids. CDR1 is MNHEY, CDR2 SVGAGI, per germline. CDR3 protein: CASSYRWRGRGTGELFF. As DNA, the CDR3 is TGTGCCAGCAGTTACCGTTGGAGGGGGCGAGGCACCGGGGAGCTGTTTTTT.

This clonotype has a handful of counts. The chain joins TRBV20-1 to TRBJ1-2; D is undetermined. CDR1 and CDR2 (germline): DFQATT, SNEGSKA (reference sequence). Trimming stripped 6 bases from V and 0 bases from J, with 11 bases between. The CDR3 extends over 13 amino acids. The CDR3 reads CSARRTANYGYTF. The CDR3 bases are TGCAGTGCGCGCAGGACGGCTAACTATGGCTACACCTTC.